This T cell receptor beta chain is from a study of blood T cell repertoires in COVID-19. Clones were read by immunoSEQ multiplex PCR, and TCRdb kept only the in-frame ones, dropping some. The sample has approximately 60,000 clones; 70% to 90% are singletons. V was trimmed by 9 bases and J by 0 bases, leaving 15 bases between them. CDR3 length equals 14 residues. Per the germline V gene, CDR1 is SGHDT and CDR2 is YYEEEE. The source of this sequence is a human donor in a cohort sampled during active COVID-19. V usage is TRBV5-6 and J usage is TRBJ1-2, with D hard to call. Sequences were obtained from peripheral blood. The CDR3 is CATATAGANYGYTF. CDR3 DNA: TGTGCCACGGCGACTGCGGGAGCTAACTATGGCTACACCTTC.